The 15 T cell receptor beta chains below come from one sample, sequenced in a study of blood T cells in healthy people across ages. Primers used in a second PCR of about 6 to 11 cycles were a sample-barcoded 5' primer and a J-beta primer mix. TCRdb fed the 5' RACE reads into MiXCR, producing one record per CDR3 protein. The data hold 1.4 million to 1.5 million distinct CDR3 sequences, with about 43% observed a single time. The sequencing input was blood. All receptors come from a woman in her late teens or twenties in good health.

The chain combines TRBV2 with TRBJ1-2; D gene uncertain. CDR3 size: 15 residues. V dropped 4 bases and J dropped 0 bases, with 12 bases sitting between them. Germline V gene data show CDR1 as SNHLY and CDR2 as FYNNEI. In nucleotides, the CDR3 is TGTGCCAGCAGTGCAGGTCTGAGCACTAACTATGGCTACACCTTC. Translation gives CASSAGLSTNYGYTF. The full variable domain, completed using reference TRBV2 and TRBJ1-2, is EPEVTQTPSHQVTQMGQEVILRCVPISNHLYFYWYRQILGQKVEFLVSFYNNEISEKSEIFDDQFSVERPDGSNFTLKIRSTKLEDSAMYFCASSAGLSTNYGYTFGSGTRLTVV.

This clonotype was counted only a few times. The rearrangement links TRBV7-9 to TRBJ2-3; TRBD2 agrees at 8 bases. V shed 3 bases and J 5 bases; nucleotides not matched to a gene: 7. The CDR3 sequence is 15 residues long. CDR1 is SEHNR and CDR2 is FQNEAQ in the germline V gene (reference sequence). The CDR3 region is CASSFPAGGQDTQYF. The DNA of the CDR3 is TGTGCCAGCAGCTTTCCGGCGGGAGGCCAAGATACGCAGTATTTT.

The chain employs TRBV20-1 and TRBJ2-4; 7 bases line up with TRBD2. V trimming: 1 base; J trimming: 2 bases; junction bases outside the gene matches: 2. CDR1 and CDR2 (germline): DFQATT, SNEGSKA (reference sequence). There are 14 residues in the CDR3. This chain's CDR3 is CSARGEGSKNIQYF. The CDR3 DNA follows: TGCAGTGCTAGAGGGGAGGGATCCAAAAACATTCAGTACTTC.

The chain employs TRBV6-6 and TRBJ1-1, with no clear D. V dropped 3 bases and J dropped 1 base, with 9 bases sitting between them. CDR3 size: 14 residues. CDR1 MNHNY and CDR2 SVGAGI come from the germline V gene (reference sequence). The CDR3 sequence is CASSYGRGNTEAFF. As DNA, the CDR3 is TGTGCCAGCAGTTATGGGCGGGGGAACACTGAAGCTTTCTTT.

The chain joins TRBV2 to TRBJ2-3; possible D gene TRBD2, 7 bases. CDR1 SNHLY and CDR2 FYNNEI come from the germline V gene. V gave up 4 bases and J gave up 0 bases, with 11 bases separating them. CDR3 size: 15 residues. The CDR3 here is CASSARGRSTDTQYF. DNA of the CDR3: TGTGCCAGCAGTGCGCGGGGGCGCAGCACAGATACGCAGTATTTT.

This sequence joins TRBV6-5 and TRBJ2-5; D might be TRBD1 or TRBD2, each matching 5 bases. This CDR3 spans 13 amino acids. The germline V gene encodes CDR1 MNHEY and CDR2 SVGAGI. Between the trimmed V and J ends, which lost 11 bases and 5 bases, there was a span of 18 bases. The CDR3 region has the DNA TGTGCCGCTCATGGGGGTTGGAGGGAGACCCAGTACTTC. Translated, it gives CAAHGGWRETQYF.

This clonotype has just a few counts. CDR3 sequence (DNA): TGCGCCAGCAGCCCTGGCGGGACCACTTTCCCTGAAGCTTTCTTT. It is translated as CASSPGGTTFPEAFF. The V gene is TRBV5-1, the J gene TRBJ1-1, with D perhaps matching TRBD1 (5 bases). This CDR3 contains 15 residues. The ends were cut back, 4 bases at V and 6 bases at J, with 19 bases in the middle. Per the germline V gene, CDR1 is SGHRS and CDR2 is YFSETQ.

The rearrangement uses TRBV13 and TRBJ2-7; 9 positions agree with TRBD1. V shed 3 bases and J 2 bases; nucleotides not matched to a gene: 5. The germline CDR1 and CDR2 sequences are PRHDT and FYEKMQ (reference sequence). This CDR3 is built from 15 residues. CDR3 coding DNA: TGTGCCAGCAGCTTGAGCCGGACAGGGGCCTACGAGCAGTACTTC. This codes for CASSLSRTGAYEQYF. Full variable domain (remainder filled in from reference TRBV13 and TRBJ2-7): AAGVIQSPRHLIKEKRETATLKCYPIPRHDTVYWYQQGPGQDPQFLISFYEKMQSDKGSIPDRFSAQQFSDYHSELNMSSLELGDSALYFCASSLSRTGAYEQYFGPGTRLTVT.

Points on this clonotype: One end of the junction does not line up with germline, which may come from a read error. The chain recombines TRBV28 with TRBJ2-1; a weak D match, TRBD2 (7 bases). Germline V lookup: CDR1 MDHEN, CDR2 SYDVKM. This CDR3 contains 15 residues. This CDR3 is CASGSIGGAYNEQLF. The CDR3 nucleotides read TGTGCCAGCGGGAGTATAGGGGGGGCCTACAATGAGCAGCTCTTC.

This clonotype occurred a few times. Being one base from a much bigger clone, this may be a read error. The J gene is TRBJ2-5, the V gene TRBV11-2, with D hard to call. Between the trimmed V and J ends, which lost 5 bases and 6 bases, there was a span of 7 bases. The CDR3 length is 11 residues. Germline CDR1 SGHAT, CDR2 FQNNGV. CDR3 DNA sequence: TGTGCCAGCAGCCCCCGGAAGACCCAGTACTTC. It specifies CASSPRKTQYF.

This clonotype was observed a few times. This rearrangement joins TRBV10-3 to TRBJ2-1; D tentatively fits TRBD1 or TRBD2 (7 bases each). The J call may be incorrect, as the DNA end agrees better with TRBJ2-7. CDR3 length equals 14 residues. The germline V gene has CDR1 ENHRY and CDR2 SYGVKD. CDR3: CAIRRGTATDEQYF. CDR3 nucleotides: TGTGCCATCAGGCGGGGGACAGCTACCGACGAGCAGTACTTC.

The chain links TRBV7-3 to TRBJ2-3, with D perhaps assigned TRBD1 or TRBD2 (5 bases each). The CDR3 sequence is 15 residues long. Germline loops: CDR1 SGHTA, CDR2 FQGTGA. V was pared by 0 bases and J by 5 bases, with 12 bases between. This chain's CDR3 is CASSLTGDRGDTQYF. In DNA form, the CDR3 reads TGTGCCAGCAGCTTAACAGGGGACCGGGGAGATACGCAGTATTTT.

The chain couples TRBV10-3 to TRBJ2-7, with D perhaps TRBD1 or TRBD2 (5 bases each). Per germline, CDR1 ENHRY and CDR2 SYGVKD. Deletions cut 8 bases from V and 7 bases from J, with 24 bases between. The CDR3 is 15 residues long. The CDR3 protein is CAIRRDRGPYNEQYF. CDR3 DNA: TGTGCCATCCGAAGGGACCGCGGACCCTACAATGAGCAGTACTTC.

V gene TRBV5-5 combines with J gene TRBJ2-1; D unresolved. Trimming left V 1 base short and J 9 bases short, with 8 bases between. CDR3 length: 12 residues. Germline lookup yields CDR1 SGHKS and CDR2 YYEKEE (reference sequence). The DNA of the CDR3 is TGTGCCAGCAGCTTGTCGTCGCTTGAGCAGTTCTTC. The encoded protein is CASSLSSLEQFF.

The chain recombines TRBV20-1 with TRBJ2-1, with D possibly TRBD2 on 10 matching bases. This CDR3 has 17 amino acids. Germline values: CDR1 DFQATT, CDR2 SNEGSKA (reference sequence). Trimming removed 6 bases at V and 0 bases at J, with 21 bases between. The DNA for the CDR3 is TGCAGTGCCCCGGGACTAGCGACAGGGGGCTCCTACAATGAGCAGTTCTTC. It yields the protein CSAPGLATGGSYNEQFF.